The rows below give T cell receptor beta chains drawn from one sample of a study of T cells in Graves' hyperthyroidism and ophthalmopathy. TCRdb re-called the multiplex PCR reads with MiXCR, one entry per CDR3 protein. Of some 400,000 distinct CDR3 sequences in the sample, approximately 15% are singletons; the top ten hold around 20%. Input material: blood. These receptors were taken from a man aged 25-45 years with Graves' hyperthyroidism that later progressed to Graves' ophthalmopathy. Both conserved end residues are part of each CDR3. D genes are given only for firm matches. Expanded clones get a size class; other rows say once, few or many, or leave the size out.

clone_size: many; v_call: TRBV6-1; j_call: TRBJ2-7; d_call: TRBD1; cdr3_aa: CASSTPGQGTYEQYF; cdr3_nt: TGTGCCAGCAGTACACCGGGACAGGGTACCTACGAGCAGTACTTC
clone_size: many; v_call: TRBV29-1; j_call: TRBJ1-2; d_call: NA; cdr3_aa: CSAFQRDTPNYGYTF; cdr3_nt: TGCAGCGCTTTTCAACGGGACACTCCCAACTATGGCTACACCTTC
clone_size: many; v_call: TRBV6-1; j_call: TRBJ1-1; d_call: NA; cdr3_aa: CASSYYLDTEAFF; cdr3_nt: TGTGCCAGCAGTTATTATCTTGACACTGAAGCTTTCTTT
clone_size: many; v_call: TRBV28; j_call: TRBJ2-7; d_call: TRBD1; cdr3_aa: CASSTPQDRGYEQYF; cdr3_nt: TGTGCCAGCAGTACGCCCCAGGACAGGGGCTACGAGCAGTACTTC
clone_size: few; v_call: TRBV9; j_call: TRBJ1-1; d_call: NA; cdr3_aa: CASSVGPTINTEAFF; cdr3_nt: TGTGCCAGCAGCGTAGGGCCGACCATTAACACTGAAGCTTTCTTT
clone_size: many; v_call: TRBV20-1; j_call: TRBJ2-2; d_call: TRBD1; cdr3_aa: CSARPGQGDTGELFF; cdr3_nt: TGCAGTGCTAGACCGGGACAGGGGGACACCGGGGAGCTGTTTTTT
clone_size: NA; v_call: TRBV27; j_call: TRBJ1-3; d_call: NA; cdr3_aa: CASSLSKGTGNTIYF; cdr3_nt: TGTGCCAGCAGTTTATCGAAAGGTACTGGAAACACCATATATTTT
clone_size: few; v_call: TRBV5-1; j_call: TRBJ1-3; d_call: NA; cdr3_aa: CASSLTGPSGNTIYF; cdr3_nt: TGCGCCAGCAGCTTGACAGGTCCTTCTGGAAACACCATATATTTT
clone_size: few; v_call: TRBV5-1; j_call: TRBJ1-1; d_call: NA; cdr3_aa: CASSWDTKEAFF; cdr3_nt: TGCGCCAGCAGCTGGGACACGAAAGAAGCTTTCTTT
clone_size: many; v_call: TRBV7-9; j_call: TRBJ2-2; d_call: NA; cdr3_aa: CASSPRFTGELFF; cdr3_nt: TGTGCCAGCAGCCCGCGCTTTACCGGGGAGCTGTTTTTT
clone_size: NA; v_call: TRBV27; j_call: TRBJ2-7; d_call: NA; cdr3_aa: CASSFGTQGLYEQYF; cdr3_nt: TGTGCCAGCAGTTTCGGGACTCAGGGTCTCTACGAGCAGTACTTC
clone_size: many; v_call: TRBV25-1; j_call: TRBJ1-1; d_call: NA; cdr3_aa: CASSDPWGGGAFF; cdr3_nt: TGTGCCAGCAGTGATCCCTGGGGGGGAGGAGCTTTCTTT
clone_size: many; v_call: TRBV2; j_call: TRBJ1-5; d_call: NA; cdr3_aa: CASGDGTGNQPQHF; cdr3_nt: TGTGCCAGCGGGGATGGGACGGGCAATCAGCCCCAGCATTTT
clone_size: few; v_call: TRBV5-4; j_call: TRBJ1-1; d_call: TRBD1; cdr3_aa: CASSDRDMNTEAFF; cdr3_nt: TGTGCCAGCAGCGACAGGGACATGAACACTGAAGCTTTCTTT
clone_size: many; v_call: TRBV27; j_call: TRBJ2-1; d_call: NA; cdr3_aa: CASHLYGGPSNEQFF; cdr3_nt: TGTGCCAGCCATCTTTACGGGGGGCCTAGTAATGAGCAGTTCTTC
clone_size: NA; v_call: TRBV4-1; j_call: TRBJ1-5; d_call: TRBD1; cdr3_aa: CASSLLPGQAFQPQHF; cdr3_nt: TGCGCCAGCAGCCTTCTCCCAGGACAGGCCTTTCAGCCCCAGCATTTT
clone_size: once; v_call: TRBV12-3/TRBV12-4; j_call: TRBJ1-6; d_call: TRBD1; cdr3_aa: CASSLGHRGLSYNSPLHF; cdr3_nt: TGTGCCAGCAGTTTGGGCCACAGGGGGCTTTCCTATAATTCACCCCTCCACTTT
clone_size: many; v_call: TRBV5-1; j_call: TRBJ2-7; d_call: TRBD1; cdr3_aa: CASSLAGTAISYEQYF; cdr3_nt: TGCGCCAGCAGCTTGGCCGGGACAGCCATTTCCTACGAGCAGTACTTC
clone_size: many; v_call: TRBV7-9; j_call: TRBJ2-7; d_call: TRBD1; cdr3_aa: CASRAGTEDYEQYF; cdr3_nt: TGTGCCAGCAGAGCCGGGACAGAAGACTACGAGCAGTACTTC
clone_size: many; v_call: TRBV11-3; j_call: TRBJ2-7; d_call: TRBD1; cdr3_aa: CASSQGQGSYEQYF; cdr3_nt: TGTGCCAGCAGCCAGGGACAGGGATCCTACGAGCAGTACTTC
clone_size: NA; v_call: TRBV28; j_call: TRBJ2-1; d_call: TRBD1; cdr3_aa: CASSPRTGFLYNEQFF; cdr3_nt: TGTGCCAGCAGCCCGAGGACAGGTTTTCTCTACAATGAGCAGTTCTTC
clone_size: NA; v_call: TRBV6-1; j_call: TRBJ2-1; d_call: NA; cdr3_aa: CASSYFEDNEQFF; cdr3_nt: TGTGCCAGCAGTTATTTTGAGGACAATGAGCAGTTCTTC
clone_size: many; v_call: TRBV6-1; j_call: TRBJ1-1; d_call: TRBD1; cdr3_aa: CASRPGTGGVNTEAFF; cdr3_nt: TGTGCCAGCAGACCCGGGACAGGGGGCGTGAACACTGAAGCTTTCTTT
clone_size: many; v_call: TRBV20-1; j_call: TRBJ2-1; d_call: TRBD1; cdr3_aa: CSAREEMTGGENEQFF; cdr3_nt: TGCAGTGCTAGAGAGGAAATGACAGGGGGCGAGAATGAGCAGTTCTTC
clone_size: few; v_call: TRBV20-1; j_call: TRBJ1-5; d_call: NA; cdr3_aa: CSAPGGVQHF; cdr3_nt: TGCAGTGCCCCCGGAGGGGTCCAGCATTTT
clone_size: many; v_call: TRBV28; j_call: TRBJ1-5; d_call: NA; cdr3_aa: CASRTVSNQPQHF; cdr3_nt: TGTGCCAGCAGGACAGTTAGCAATCAGCCCCAGCATTTT
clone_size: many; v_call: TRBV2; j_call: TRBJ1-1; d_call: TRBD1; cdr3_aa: CASSEAGTGEAFF; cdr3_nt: TGTGCCAGCAGTGAAGCTGGGACAGGTGAAGCTTTCTTT
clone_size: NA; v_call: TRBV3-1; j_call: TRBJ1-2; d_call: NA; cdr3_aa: CASSRAGHIYGYTF; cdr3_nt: TGTGCCAGCAGTCGAGCCGGGCACATCTATGGCTACACCTTC
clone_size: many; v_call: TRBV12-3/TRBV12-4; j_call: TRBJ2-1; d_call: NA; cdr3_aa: CASRITLRLNEQFF; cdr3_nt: TGTGCCAGCAGGATTACCCTGAGGCTGAATGAGCAGTTCTTC
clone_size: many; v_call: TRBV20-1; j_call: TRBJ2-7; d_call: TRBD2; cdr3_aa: CSASRLAGIYEQYF; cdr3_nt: TGCAGTGCTAGTAGGCTAGCGGGGATCTACGAGCAGTACTTC
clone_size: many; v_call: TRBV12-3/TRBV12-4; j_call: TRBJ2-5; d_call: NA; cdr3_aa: CASSHRETETQYF; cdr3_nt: TGTGCCAGCAGCCACAGGGAGACGGAGACCCAGTACTTC
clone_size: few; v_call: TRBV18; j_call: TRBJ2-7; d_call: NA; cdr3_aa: CASSRQSPYEQYF; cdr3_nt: TGTGCCAGCTCAAGACAGTCCCCCTACGAGCAGTACTTC
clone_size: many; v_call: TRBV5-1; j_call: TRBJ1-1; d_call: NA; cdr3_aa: CASSLDILAEAFF; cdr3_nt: TGCGCCAGCAGCTTGGACATCCTGGCTGAAGCTTTCTTT
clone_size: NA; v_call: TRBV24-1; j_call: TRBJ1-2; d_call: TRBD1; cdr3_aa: CATSDPGTGENGYTF; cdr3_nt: TGTGCCACCAGTGATCCGGGGACAGGGGAGAATGGCTACACCTTC
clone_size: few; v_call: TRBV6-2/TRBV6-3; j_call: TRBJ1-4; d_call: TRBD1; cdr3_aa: CASRPPGGGATNEKLFF; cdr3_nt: TGTGCCAGCAGACCCCCAGGGGGGGGTGCAACTAATGAAAAACTGTTTTTT
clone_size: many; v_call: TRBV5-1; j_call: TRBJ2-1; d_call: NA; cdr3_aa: CASSLGPDNEQFF; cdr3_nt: TGCGCCAGCAGCTTAGGACCGGACAATGAGCAGTTCTTC
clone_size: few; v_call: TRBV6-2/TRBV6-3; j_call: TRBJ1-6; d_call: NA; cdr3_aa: CAGGQSSYNSPLHF; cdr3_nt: TGTGCCGGTGGACAGAGCTCCTATAATTCACCCCTCCACTTT
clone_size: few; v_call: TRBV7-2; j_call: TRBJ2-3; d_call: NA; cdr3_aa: CASSLGAGGKATDTQYF; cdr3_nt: TGTGCCAGCAGCTTAGGGGCAGGGGGGAAGGCCACAGATACGCAGTATTTT
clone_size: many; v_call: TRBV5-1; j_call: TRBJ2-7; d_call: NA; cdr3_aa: CASSLVAGAYEQYF; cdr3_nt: TGCGCCAGCAGCTTGGTTGCAGGGGCCTACGAGCAGTACTTC
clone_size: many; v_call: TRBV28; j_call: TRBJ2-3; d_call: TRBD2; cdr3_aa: CASSLGLAGGRGTDTQYF; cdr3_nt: TGTGCCAGCAGTTTGGGACTAGCGGGGGGCCGTGGTACAGATACGCAGTATTTT
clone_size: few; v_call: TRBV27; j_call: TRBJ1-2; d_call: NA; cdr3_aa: CASSPRSPRGPRYGYTF; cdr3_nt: TGTGCCAGCAGTCCGCGTTCCCCTAGAGGGCCGAGGTATGGCTACACCTTC
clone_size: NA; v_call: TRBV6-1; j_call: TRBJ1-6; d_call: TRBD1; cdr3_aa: CASNLRATGRYDNSPLHF; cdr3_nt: TGTGCCAGCAATCTACGAGCGACAGGGCGATACGATAATTCACCCCTCCACTTT
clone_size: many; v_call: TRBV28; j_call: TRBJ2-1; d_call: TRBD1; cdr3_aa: CASSFRGDRANEQFF; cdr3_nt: TGTGCCAGCAGTTTTAGAGGGGACAGGGCCAATGAGCAGTTCTTC
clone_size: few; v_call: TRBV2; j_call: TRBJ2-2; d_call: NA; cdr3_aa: CASRETTNTGELFF; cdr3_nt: TGTGCCAGCAGAGAGACCACGAACACCGGGGAGCTGTTCTTT
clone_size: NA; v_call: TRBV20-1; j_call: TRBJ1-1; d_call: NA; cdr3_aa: CSARGQVNTEAFF; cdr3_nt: TGCAGTGCTAGAGGACAGGTAAACACTGAAGCTTTCTTT
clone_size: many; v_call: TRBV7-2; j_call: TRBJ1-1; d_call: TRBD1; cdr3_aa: CASSFRQGYTEAFF; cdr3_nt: TGTGCCAGCAGCTTCCGACAGGGGTACACTGAAGCTTTCTTT
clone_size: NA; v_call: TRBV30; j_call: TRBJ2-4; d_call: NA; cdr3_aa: CAWSVPRELAKNIQYF; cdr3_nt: TGTGCCTGGAGTGTACCCAGGGAACTAGCCAAAAACATTCAGTACTTC
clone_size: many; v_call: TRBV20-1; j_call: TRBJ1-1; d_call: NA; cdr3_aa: CSAVQGLEAFF; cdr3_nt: TGCAGTGCGGTTCAGGGGCTTGAAGCTTTCTTT
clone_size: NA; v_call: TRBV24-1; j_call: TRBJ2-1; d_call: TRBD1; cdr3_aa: CATSDLSLEGGIEQFF; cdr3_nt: TGTGCCACCAGTGATTTATCACTAGAAGGGGGCATTGAGCAGTTCTTC
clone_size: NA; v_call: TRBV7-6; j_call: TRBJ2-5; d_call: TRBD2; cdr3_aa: CASSKLAGFQETQYF; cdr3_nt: TGTGCCAGCAGCAAACTAGCGGGCTTCCAGGAGACCCAGTACTTC
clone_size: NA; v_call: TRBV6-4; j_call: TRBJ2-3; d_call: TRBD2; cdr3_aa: CASSDGLDTDTQYF; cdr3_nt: TGTGCCAGCAGTGACGGACTAGATACAGATACGCAGTATTTT
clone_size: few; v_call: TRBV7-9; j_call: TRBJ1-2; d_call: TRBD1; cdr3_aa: CASSKRQGGYGYTF; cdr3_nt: TGTGCCAGCAGCAAACGACAGGGGGGCTATGGCTACACCTTC
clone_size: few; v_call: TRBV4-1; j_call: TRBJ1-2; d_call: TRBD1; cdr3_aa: CASSQEKFGQVNYTF; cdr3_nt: TGCGCCAGCAGCCAAGAGAAGTTTGGACAGGTGAACTACACCTTC
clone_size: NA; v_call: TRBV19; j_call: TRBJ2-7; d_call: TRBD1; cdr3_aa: CASSMDRDSSYEQYF; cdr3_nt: TGTGCCAGTAGTATGGATAGGGACAGCTCCTACGAGCAGTACTTC
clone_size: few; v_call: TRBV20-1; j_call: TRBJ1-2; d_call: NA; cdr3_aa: CSASLGVFSYGYTF; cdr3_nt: TGCAGTGCTAGTTTAGGCGTCTTTTCCTATGGCTACACCTTC
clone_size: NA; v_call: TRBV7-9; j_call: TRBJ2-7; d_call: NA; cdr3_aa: CASSLAMGQAYSYEQYF; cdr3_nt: TGTGCCAGCAGCTTAGCGATGGGGCAGGCCTACTCCTACGAGCAGTACTTC
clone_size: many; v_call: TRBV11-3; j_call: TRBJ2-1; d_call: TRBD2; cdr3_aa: CASSLRRGRNEQFF; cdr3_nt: TGTGCCAGCAGCTTAAGGCGGGGGAGAAATGAGCAGTTCTTC
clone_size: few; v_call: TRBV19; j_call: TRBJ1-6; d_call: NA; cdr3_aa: CASNLRGNSPLHF; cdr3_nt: TGTGCCAGTAACCTCAGGGGTAATTCACCCCTCCACTTT
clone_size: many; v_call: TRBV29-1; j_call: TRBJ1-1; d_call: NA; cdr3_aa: CSAGQTNTEAFF; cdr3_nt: TGCAGCGCGGGGCAGACGAACACTGAAGCTTTCTTT
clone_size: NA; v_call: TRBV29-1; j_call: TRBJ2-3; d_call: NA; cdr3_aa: CSTERGVSTDTQYF; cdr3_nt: TGCAGCACAGAAAGAGGGGTTAGCACAGATACGCAGTATTTT